This T cell receptor beta chain was identified in a study of Tregs in tolerant kidney transplant recipients. The method was immunoSEQ multiplex PCR; TCRdb's version includes in-frame clones alone and lacks a portion of them. The sample has 90,000 or so clones; over 85% are singletons. Recipients received nonmyeloablative bone marrow transplants from related graft donors, with transient mixed chimerism. The CDR3 is made up of 19 amino acids. Per germline, CDR1 LNHNV and CDR2 YYDKDF (reference sequence). Trimming removed 6 bases from V and 0 bases from J, with 21 bases in between. Worth noting for this clone: Other DNA variants within this sample encode the same CDR3.

V and J are TRBV15 and TRBJ1-6; D unresolved. This clonotype originated in a human patient who received a combined kidney and bone marrow transplant. The graft donor may have contributed some T cells. Source: CD4+ T cells from blood (PBMCs), taken 12 months after the transplant. Here the CDR3 reads CATRQSGPLRLSYNSPLHF. The CDR3 nucleotides are TGTGCCACCAGGCAAAGTGGTCCATTGAGACTCTCCTATAATTCACCCCTCCACTTT. The full variable domain, with the rest looked up from reference TRBV15 and TRBJ1-6, is DAMVIQNPRYQVTQFGKPVTLSCSQTLNHNVMYWYQQKSSQAPKLLFHYYDKDFNNEADTPDNFQSRRPNTSFCFLDIRSPGLGDTAMYLCATRQSGPLRLSYNSPLHFGNGTRLTVT.